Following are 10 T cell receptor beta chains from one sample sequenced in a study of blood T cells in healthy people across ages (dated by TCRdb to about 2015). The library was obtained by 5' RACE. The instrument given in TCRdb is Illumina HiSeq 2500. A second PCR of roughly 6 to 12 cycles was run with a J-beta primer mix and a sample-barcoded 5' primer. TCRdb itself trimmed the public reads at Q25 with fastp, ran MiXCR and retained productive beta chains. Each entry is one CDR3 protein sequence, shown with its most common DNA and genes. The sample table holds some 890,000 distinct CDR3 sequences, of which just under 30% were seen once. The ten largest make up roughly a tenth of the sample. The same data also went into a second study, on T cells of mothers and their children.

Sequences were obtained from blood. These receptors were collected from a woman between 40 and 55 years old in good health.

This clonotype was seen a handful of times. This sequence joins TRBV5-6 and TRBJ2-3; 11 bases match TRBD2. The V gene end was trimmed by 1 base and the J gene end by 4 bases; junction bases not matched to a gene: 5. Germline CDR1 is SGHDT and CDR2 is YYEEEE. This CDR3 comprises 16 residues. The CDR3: CASSLPLAGESDTQYF. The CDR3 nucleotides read TGTGCCAGCAGCTTGCCACTAGCGGGGGAGTCAGATACGCAGTATTTT. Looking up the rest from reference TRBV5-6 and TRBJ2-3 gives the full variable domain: DAGVTQSPTHLIKTRGQQVTLRCSPKSGHDTVSWYQQALGQGPQFIFQYYEEEERQRGNFPDRFSGHQFPNYSSELNVNALLLGDSALYLCASSLPLAGESDTQYFGPGTRLTVL.

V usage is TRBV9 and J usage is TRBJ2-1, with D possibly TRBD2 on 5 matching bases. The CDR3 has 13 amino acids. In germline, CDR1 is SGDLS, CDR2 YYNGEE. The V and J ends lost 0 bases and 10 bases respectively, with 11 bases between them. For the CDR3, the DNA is TGTGCCAGCAGCGTAGGTCTTTCGGGGGAGCAGTTCTTC. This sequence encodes CASSVGLSGEQFF.

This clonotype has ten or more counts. This chain's CDR3 is CAVTEGNIDIQYF. CDR3 coding DNA: TGTGCTGTCACCGAGGGTAATATAGACATTCAGTACTTC. The gene calls are TRBV7-2 and TRBJ2-4; the D gene is possibly TRBD2 (5 bases). Germline values: CDR1 SGHTA, CDR2 FQGNSA. This CDR3 spans 13 amino acids. The variable domain in full, completed from reference TRBV7-2 and TRBJ2-4, reads GAGVSQSPSNKVTEKGKDVELRCDPISGHTALYWYRQSLGQGLEFLIYFQGNSAPDKSGLPSDRFSAERTGGSVSTLTIQRTQQEDSAVYLCAVTEGNIDIQYFGAGTRLSVL.

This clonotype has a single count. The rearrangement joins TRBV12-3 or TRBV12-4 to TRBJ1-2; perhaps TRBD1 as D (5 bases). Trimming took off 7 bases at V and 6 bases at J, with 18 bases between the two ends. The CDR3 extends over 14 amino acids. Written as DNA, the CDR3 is TGTGCCAGCATTAGGGGTTTTAGGATAGATGGCTACACCTTC. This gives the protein CASIRGFRIDGYTF.

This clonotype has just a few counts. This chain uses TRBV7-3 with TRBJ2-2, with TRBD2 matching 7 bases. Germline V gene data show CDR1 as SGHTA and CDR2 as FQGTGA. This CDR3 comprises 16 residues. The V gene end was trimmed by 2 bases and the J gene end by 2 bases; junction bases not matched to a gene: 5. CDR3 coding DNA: TGTGCCAGCAGCTTACGCCGGGGGGTAAACACCGGGGAGCTGTTTTTT. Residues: CASSLRRGVNTGELFF. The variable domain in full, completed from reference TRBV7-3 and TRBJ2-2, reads GAGVSQTPSNKVTEKGKYVELRCDPISGHTALYWYRQSLGQGPEFLIYFQGTGAADDSGLPNDRFFAVRPEGSVSTLKIQRTERGDSAVYLCASSLRRGVNTGELFFGEGSRLTVL.

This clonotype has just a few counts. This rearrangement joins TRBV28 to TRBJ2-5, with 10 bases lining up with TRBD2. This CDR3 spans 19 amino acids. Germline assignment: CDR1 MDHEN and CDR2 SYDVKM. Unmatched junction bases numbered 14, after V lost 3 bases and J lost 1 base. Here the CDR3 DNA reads TGTGCCAGCAGTTTTTTGGTGACCCTAGCGGGGGAGGTCCAAGAGACCCAGTACTTC. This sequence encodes CASSFLVTLAGEVQETQYF. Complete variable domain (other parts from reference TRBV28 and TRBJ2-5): DVKVTQSSRYLVKRTGEKVFLECVQDMDHENMFWYRQDPGLGLRLIYFSYDVKMKEKGDIPEGYSVSREKKERFSLILESASTNQTSMYLCASSFLVTLAGEVQETQYFGPGTRLLVL.

The CDR3 spells CASSLSGQGVQYF. The CDR3, as DNA: TGTGCCAGCAGTTTATCTGGACAGGGGGTACAGTACTTC. The chain employs TRBV28 and TRBJ2-5, with TRBD1 matching 10 bases. The CDR3 contains 13 residues. CDR1 and CDR2 (germline): MDHEN, SYDVKM. With 1 base clipped from V and 11 bases from J, the junction kept 4 bases outside the gene matches.

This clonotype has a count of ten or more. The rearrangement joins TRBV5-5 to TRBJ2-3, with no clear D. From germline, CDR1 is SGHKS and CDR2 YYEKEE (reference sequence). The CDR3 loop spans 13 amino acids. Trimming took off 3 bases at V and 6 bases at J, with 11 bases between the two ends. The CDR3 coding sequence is TGTGCCAGCAGCTCCGACCTCTCCGATACGCAGTATTTT. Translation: CASSSDLSDTQYF.

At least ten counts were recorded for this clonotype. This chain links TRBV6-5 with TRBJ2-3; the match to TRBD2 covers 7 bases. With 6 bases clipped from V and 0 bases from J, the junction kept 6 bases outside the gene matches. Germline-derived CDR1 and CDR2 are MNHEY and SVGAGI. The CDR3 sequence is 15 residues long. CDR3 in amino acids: CASRLGGTSTDTQYF. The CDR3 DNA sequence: TGTGCCAGCAGGCTCGGGGGGACTAGCACAGATACGCAGTATTTT.

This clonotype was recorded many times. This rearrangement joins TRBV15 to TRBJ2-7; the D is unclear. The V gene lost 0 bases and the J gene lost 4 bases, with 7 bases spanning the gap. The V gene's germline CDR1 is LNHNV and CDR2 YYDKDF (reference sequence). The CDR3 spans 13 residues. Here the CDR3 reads CATSRDLVYEQYF. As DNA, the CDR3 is TGTGCCACCAGCAGAGATCTCGTTTACGAGCAGTACTTC.